The 5 T cell receptor beta chains below were found in one sample sequenced in a study of T cell responses to AZD1222 COVID-19 vaccine. Libraries were prepared by immunoSEQ multiplex PCR; TCRdb keeps only in-frame clonotypes and omits some of them. The profile shows over 130,000 clones, about 90% of them singletons. The specimen comprised peripheral blood, sampled 28 days after the second dose of the MenACWY control vaccine. Every receptor here comes from an adult who received the MenACWY meningococcal vaccine as a control.

This clone was seen once. The chain links TRBV24-1 to TRBJ2-5; 7 nucleotides align to TRBD1. V lost 3 bases, J lost 5 bases, and 8 bases stayed unmatched. This CDR3 has 15 residues. Germline CDR1 is KGHDR and CDR2 is SFDVKD. Here the CDR3 DNA reads TGTGCCACCAGTGATCAACAGGGGTTTGGGGAGACCCAGTACTTC. This translates into CATSDQQGFGETQYF.

The V gene is TRBV18, the J gene TRBJ2-7, with D possibly matching TRBD2 (7 bases). Germline V gives CDR1 KGHSH, CDR2 LQKENI. Trimming removed 0 bases from V and 7 bases from J, with 13 bases in between. This CDR3 comprises 14 residues. In DNA, the CDR3 is TGTGCCAGCTCACCACCGGCGGGGGCGAAAGAGCAGTACTTC. Its translation: CASSPPAGAKEQYF.

This clone has just one count. The CDR3 sequence: CSVEGPGQGFF. The CDR3 nucleotides are TGCAGCGTTGAGGGGCCGGGACAGGGGTTTTTT. This chain uses TRBV29-1 with TRBJ1-4, with 9 positions matching TRBD1. The CDR3 covers 11 residues. Germline V gives CDR1 SQVTM, CDR2 ANQGSEA. With 3 bases clipped from V and 16 bases from J, the junction kept 6 bases outside the gene matches.

The chain joins TRBV3-1 (or the pseudogene TRBV3-2) to TRBJ1-5, with D possibly TRBD1 on 5 matching bases. The germline V gene encodes CDR1 LGHDT and CDR2 YNNKEL (reference sequence). The V and J ends lost 0 bases and 0 bases respectively, with 6 bases between them. This CDR3 contains 15 residues. The CDR3 protein is CASSQDRGSNQPQHF. The CDR3 DNA is TGTGCCAGCAGCCAAGATAGGGGTAGCAATCAGCCCCAGCATTTT.

J is TRBJ2-3 and V is TRBV5-5; 12 nucleotides agree with TRBD2. The germline CDR1 and CDR2 sequences are SGHKS and YYEKEE (reference sequence). The V segment lost 0 bases and the J segment 5 bases; nucleotides outside the gene matches: 1. The CDR3 is 15 amino acids. The DNA of the CDR3 is TGTGCCAGCAGCTTGGGACTAGCGGGAGTAGATACGCAGTATTTT. Amino acids: CASSLGLAGVDTQYF.